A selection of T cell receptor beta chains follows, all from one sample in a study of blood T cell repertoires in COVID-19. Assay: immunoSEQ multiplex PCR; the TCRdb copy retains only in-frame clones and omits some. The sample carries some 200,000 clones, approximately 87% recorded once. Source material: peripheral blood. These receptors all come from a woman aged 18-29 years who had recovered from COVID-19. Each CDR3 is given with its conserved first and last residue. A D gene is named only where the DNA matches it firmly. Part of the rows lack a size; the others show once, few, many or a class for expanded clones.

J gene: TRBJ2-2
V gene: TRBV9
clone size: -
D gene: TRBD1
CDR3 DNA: TGTGCCAGCAGCGGACAGGGGTCAACCGGGGAGCTGTTTTTT
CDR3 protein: CASSGQGSTGELFF

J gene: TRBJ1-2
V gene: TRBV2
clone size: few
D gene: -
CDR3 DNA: TGTGCCAGCAGTGAACGGGGGGGCTATGGCTACACCTTC
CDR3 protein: CASSERGGYGYTF

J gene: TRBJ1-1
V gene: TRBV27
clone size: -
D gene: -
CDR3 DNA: TGTGCCAGCAGTTTATCTGGGGGGGCTGAAGCTTTCTTT
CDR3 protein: CASSLSGGAEAFF

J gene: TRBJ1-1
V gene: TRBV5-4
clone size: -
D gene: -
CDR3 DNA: TGTGCCAGCAGCCCCCGGGGGGGTGAAGCTTTCTTT
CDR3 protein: CASSPRGGEAFF

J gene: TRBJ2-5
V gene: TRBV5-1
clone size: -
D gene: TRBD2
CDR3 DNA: TGCGCCAGCAGCTTGCAAGGGACTAGCGGGAAAGAGACCCAGTACTTC
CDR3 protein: CASSLQGTSGKETQYF

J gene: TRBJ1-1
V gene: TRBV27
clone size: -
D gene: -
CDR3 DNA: TGTGCCAGCAGTTTAGGCGGGGGGATCACTGAAGCTTTCTTT
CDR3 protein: CASSLGGGITEAFF

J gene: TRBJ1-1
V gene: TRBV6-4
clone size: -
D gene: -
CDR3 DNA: TGTGCCAGCAGTGACTCACTGGTCGCTTTCTTT
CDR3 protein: CASSDSLVAFF

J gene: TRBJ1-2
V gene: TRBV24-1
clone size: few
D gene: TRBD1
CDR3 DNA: TGTGCCACCAGTGACTCTGGAGACAGGGGCTATGGCTACACCTTC
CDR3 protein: CATSDSGDRGYGYTF

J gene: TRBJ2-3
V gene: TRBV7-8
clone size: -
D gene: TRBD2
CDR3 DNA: TGTGCCAGCAGCCGAACTAGCGGGAGTGGCACAGATACGCAGTATTTT
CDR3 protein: CASSRTSGSGTDTQYF

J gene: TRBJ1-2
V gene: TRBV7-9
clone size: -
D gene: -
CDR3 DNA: TGTGCCAGCACCCTAGACAGTCGGAGTTCTGGCTACACCTTC
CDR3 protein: CASTLDSRSSGYTF

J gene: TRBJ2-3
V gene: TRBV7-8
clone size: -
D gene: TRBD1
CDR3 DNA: TGTGCCAGCAGCTTAGAGGACCGGGACAGGGCTACAGATACGCAGTATTTT
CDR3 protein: CASSLEDRDRATDTQYF

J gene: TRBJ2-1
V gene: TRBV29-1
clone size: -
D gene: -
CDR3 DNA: TGCAGCGTTGAAGAGGTACAGCACCTCTACAATGAGCAGTTCTTC
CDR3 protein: CSVEEVQHLYNEQFF

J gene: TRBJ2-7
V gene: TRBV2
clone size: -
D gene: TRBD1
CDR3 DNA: TGTGCCAGCAGGGGGGACAGCTCCTACGAGCAGTACTTC
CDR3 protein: CASRGDSSYEQYF

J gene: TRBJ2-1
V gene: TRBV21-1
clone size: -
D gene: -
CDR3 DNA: TGTGCCAGCAGCAAAAGGAAACTCGGGACTAGCGGCCTATACAATGAGCAGTTCTTC
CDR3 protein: CASSKRKLGTSGLYNEQFF

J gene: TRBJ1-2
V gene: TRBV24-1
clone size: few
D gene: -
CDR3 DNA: TGTGCCACCAGTGATTTGATAGGCAGGGGCAACTGTGGCTACACCTTC
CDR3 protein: CATSDLIGRGNCGYTF

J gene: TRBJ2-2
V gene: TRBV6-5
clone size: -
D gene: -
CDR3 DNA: TGTGCCAGCACCGGGAAGGCGGACACCGGGGAGCTGTTTTTT
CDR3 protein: CASTGKADTGELFF

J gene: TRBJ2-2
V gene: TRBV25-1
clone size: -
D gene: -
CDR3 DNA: TGTGCCAGCAGTGAACAGGACACCGGGGAGCTGTTTTTT
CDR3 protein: CASSEQDTGELFF

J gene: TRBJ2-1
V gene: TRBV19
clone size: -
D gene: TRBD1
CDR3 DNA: TGTGCCAGTAGTCTTCTCCGACAGGGGAACAATGAGCAGTTCTTC
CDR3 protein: CASSLLRQGNNEQFF

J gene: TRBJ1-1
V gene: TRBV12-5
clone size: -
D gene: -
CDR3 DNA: TGTGCTAGTGGTTTGGTCCTGGGCAGGGGATACACTGAAGCTTTCTTT
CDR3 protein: CASGLVLGRGYTEAFF

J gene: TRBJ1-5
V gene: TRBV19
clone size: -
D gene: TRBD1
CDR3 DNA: TGTGCCAGTAGTCCCCGTCCCGGGACAGGGGCCCCAGGCCAGCCCCAGCATTTT
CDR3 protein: CASSPRPGTGAPGQPQHF

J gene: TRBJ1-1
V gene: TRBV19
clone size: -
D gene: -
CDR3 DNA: TGTGCCAGTAGCTCCGCCTGGGGGGGCATGAACACTGAAGCTTTCTTT
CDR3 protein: CASSSAWGGMNTEAFF

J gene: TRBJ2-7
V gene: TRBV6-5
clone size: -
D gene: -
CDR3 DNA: TGTGCCAGCAGCGTCGGACGGCGGGGCACCTACGAGCAGTACTTC
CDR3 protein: CASSVGRRGTYEQYF

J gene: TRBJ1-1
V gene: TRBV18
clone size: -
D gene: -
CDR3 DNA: TGTGCCAGCTCACCAGGCCAGGGGAACACTGAAGCTTTCTTT
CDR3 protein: CASSPGQGNTEAFF

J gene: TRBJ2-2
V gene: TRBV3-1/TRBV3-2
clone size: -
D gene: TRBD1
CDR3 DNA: TGTGCCAGCAGCCAAGATCTTGAAGAGACAGGGCTCTTCACCGGGGAGCTGTTTTTT
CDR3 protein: CASSQDLEETGLFTGELFF

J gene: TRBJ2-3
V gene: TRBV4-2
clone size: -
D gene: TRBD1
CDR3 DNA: TGTGCCAGCAGCCCATCGACAGGGGGCGCAGATACGCAGTATTTT
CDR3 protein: CASSPSTGGADTQYF

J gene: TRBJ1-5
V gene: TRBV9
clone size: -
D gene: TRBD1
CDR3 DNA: TGTGCCAGCAGCGTAGGGACAGGAAGCAATCAGCCCCAGCATTTT
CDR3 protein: CASSVGTGSNQPQHF

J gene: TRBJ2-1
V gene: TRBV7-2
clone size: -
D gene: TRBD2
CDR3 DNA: TGTGCCAGCAGCTTAGTAGCGGGGTCCTACAATGAGCAGTTCTTC
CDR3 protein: CASSLVAGSYNEQFF

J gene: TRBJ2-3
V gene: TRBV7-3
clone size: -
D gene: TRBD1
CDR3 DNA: TGTGCCAGCAGCCCGGGGCAGGGGGCTGATACGCAGTATTTT
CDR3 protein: CASSPGQGADTQYF

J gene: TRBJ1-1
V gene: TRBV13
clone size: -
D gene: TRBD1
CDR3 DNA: TGTGCCAGCAGCACAGGGGGCACTGAAGCTTTCTTT
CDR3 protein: CASSTGGTEAFF

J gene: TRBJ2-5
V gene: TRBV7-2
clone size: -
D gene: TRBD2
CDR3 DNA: TGTGCCAGCAGCTTAGAAAGGCGGGGGGGCTTTGAGACCCAGTACTTC
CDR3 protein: CASSLERRGGFETQYF

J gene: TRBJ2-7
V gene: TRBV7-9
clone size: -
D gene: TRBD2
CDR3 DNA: TGTGCCAGCAGCTTACATAGACTAGCGGGGGGCCGGGGTTACGAGCAGTACTTC
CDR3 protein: CASSLHRLAGGRGYEQYF

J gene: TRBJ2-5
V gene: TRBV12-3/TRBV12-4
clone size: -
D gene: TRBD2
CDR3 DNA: TGTGCCAGCACCCCCGGGGGGGCCACCAAGTACTTC
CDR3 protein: CASTPGGATKYF

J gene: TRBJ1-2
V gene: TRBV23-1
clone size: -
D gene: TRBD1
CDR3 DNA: TGCGCCAGCAGTCAAAAATCACCGGGACAGGGCCTCTATGGCTACACCTTC
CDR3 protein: CASSQKSPGQGLYGYTF

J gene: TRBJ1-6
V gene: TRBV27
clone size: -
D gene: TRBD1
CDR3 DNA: TGTGCCAGCAGTCCCCGGGGGGGACAGTATAATTCACCCCTCCACTTT
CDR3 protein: CASSPRGGQYNSPLHF

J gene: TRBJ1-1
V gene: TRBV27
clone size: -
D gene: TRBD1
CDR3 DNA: TGTGCCAGCAGACCGCAGGGGGCGGGCACTGAAGCTTTCTTT
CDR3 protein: CASRPQGAGTEAFF

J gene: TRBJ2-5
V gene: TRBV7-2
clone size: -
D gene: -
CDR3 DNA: TGTGCCAGCAGCTTAAGTGCGAGTTTTTTCGAGACCCAGTACTTC
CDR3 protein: CASSLSASFFETQYF

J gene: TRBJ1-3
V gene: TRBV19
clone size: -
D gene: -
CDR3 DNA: TGTGCCAGTAGACAGTACTCTGGAAACACCATATATTTT
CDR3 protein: CASRQYSGNTIYF

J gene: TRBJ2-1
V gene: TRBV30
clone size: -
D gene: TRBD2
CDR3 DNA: TGTGCCTGGAGTGGGATCACTAGCGGGAGCCCCTATGAGCAGTTCTTC
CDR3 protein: CAWSGITSGSPYEQFF

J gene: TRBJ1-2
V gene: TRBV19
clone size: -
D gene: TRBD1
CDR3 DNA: TGTGCCAGTACCATTCATCGGGACAGGGGTAACTATGGCTACACCTTC
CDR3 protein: CASTIHRDRGNYGYTF

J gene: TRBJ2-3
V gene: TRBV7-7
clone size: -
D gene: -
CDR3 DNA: TGTGCCAGCAGCTTAGTGGGCGGGATCTCAGATACGCAGTATTTT
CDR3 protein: CASSLVGGISDTQYF

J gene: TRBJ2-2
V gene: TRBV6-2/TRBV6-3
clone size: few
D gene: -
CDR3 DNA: TGTGCCAGCAGTATCCCAGAAGAGGTCGGGGAGCTGTTTTTT
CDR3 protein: CASSIPEEVGELFF

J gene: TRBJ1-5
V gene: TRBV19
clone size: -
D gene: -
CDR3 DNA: TGTGCCAGTAGTGACCAGGCAGGGGTCCTCAATCAGCCCCAGCATTTT
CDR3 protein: CASSDQAGVLNQPQHF

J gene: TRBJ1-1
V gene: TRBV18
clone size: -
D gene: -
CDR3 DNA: TGTGCCAGCTCACCCCAGGGGAGTGGAACTGAAGCTTTCTTT
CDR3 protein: CASSPQGSGTEAFF

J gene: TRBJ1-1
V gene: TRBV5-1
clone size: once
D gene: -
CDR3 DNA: TGCGCCAGCAGCTTGAGAGGGTTTAACACTGAAGCTTTCTTT
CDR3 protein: CASSLRGFNTEAFF

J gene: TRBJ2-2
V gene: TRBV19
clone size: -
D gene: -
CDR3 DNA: TGTGCCAGTAGTCCCTCACGAGTCTCCGGGGAGCTGTTTTTT
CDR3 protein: CASSPSRVSGELFF

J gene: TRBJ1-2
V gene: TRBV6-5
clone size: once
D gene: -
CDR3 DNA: TGTGCCAGCAGTTACGGGTTAGAAGGGGGAGGCTACACCTTC
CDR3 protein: CASSYGLEGGGYTF

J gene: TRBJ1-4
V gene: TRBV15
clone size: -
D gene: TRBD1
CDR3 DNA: TGTGCCACCAGCAGAGAAGGGGCAGGGGGAGCAGAAAAACTGTTTTTT
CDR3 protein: CATSREGAGGAEKLFF

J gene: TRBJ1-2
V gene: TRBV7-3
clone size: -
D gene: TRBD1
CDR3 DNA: TGTGCCAGCAGTCGGACAGGTGGGGGTCGGTATGGCTACACCTTC
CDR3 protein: CASSRTGGGRYGYTF

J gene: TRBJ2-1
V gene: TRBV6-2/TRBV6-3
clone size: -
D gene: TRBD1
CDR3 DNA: TGTGCCAGCAGTTACGCGACAGGGCAGTCCCCTGAGCAGTTCTTC
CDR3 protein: CASSYATGQSPEQFF

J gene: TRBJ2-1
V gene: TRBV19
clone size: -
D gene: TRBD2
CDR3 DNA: TGTGCCAGTAGTAGATGGGCGGGAGGTCAGGTCCATGAGCAGTTCTTC
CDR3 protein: CASSRWAGGQVHEQFF

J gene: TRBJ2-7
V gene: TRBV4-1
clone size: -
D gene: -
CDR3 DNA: TGCGCCAGCAGCCAAGATCCGGGGGACTACGAGCAGTACTTC
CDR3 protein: CASSQDPGDYEQYF

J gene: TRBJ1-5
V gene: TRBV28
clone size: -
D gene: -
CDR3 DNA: TGTGCCAGCAGTCTGAATTATGACAAAGTCGGCAATCAGCCCCAGCATTTT
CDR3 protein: CASSLNYDKVGNQPQHF